This T cell receptor beta chain was captured in a study of tumor-infiltrating lymphocytes in primary liver carcinoma. Regarding this clonotype: At one of its ends the junction is not consistent with the germline gene, which may arise from a read error.

Germline-derived CDR1 and CDR2 are SQVTM and ANQGSEA. The CDR3 is 16 amino acids. A primer matching the constant region was used to make TCR beta cDNA from approximately 0.45 ug of total RNA. Three rounds of nested multiplex PCR with slightly modified ARM-PCR produced TCR beta libraries. Both of the initial two PCR rounds ran for approximately 10 cycles and employed TRBV1-TRBV30 forward primers alongside a C-beta reverse primer. TCRdb fed the multiplex PCR reads into MiXCR, producing one record per CDR3 protein. The sample lists 100,000 to 150,000 distinct CDR3 sequences; 64% were seen once. The tissue used was unsorted bulk material of 20-30 mg. RNA and DNA were co-extracted from it with the AllPrep DNA/RNA mini kit.

This rearrangement joins TRBV29-1 to TRBJ1-2; no clear D gene. The sample taken for sequencing was liver tumor tissue from sampling region 3. Subset defined: tumor region T3, left-lateral pole. This receptor was taken from a woman aged 60-70 years with primary liver carcinoma and hepatitis B virus infection. The CDR3 region has the DNA TGCAGCGTTGAAACTCCTAACCTAGTTCAAGACTATGGATACACCTTC. It encodes CSVETPNLVQDYGYTF.